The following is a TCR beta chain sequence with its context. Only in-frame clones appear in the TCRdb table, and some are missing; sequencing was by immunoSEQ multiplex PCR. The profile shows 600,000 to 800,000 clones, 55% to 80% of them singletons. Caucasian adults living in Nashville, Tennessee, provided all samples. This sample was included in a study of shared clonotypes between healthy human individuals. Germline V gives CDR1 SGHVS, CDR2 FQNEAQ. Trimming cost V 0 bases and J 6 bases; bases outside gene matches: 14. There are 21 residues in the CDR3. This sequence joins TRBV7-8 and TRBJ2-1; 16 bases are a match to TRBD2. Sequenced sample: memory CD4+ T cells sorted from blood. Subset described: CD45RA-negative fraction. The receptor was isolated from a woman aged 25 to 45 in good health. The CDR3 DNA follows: TGTGCCAGCAGCTTAGCCCGCACTCTCGGAGGGACTAGCGGGAGGGGCAATGAGCAGTTCTTC. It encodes CASSLARTLGGTSGRGNEQFF.